The text below deals with one T cell receptor beta chain. The antigen it recognizes is unknown. Per-base qualities were not stored, and no clone one base away is much larger. Participants in the prospective study were aged 18 to 89 years, lived in about two dozen United States geographic areas, and enrolled through a virtual design. In the prospective study, cohorts were assigned on the basis of participant-reported clinical history obtained from a screening survey and a study questionnaire. Recovered participants in ImmuneRACE Cohort 3 were defined as having two consecutive negative NP/OP PCR tests, clearance from a healthcare professional, or resolution of symptoms. Mobile phlebotomists in the prospective study collected whole blood, serum and a nasopharyngeal or oropharyngeal swab from every participant. Additional blood draws and questionnaires over an approximately 2-month period could optionally be provided by prospective study participants. Prospective study blood samples were shipped either frozen or at room temperature before DNA extraction.

TCRbeta CDR3 regions were amplified from genomic DNA using the immunoSEQ Assay, a bias-controlled multiplex PCR. The authors' analysis ran thus. Within the assay, amplification of reference gene primers was used to estimate how many nucleated cells each sample contained. Sequence reads were collapsed and filtered to measure the absolute abundance of every unique TCRbeta CDR3 rearrangement. For each sample, productive Simpson clonality was calculated as the square root of Simpson's diversity index across productive rearrangements. This immuneACCESS table, as held by TCRdb, lists in-frame sequences with V and J called but not all clones. Of the missing ones, under half trace to an unresolved V gene in checked studies; the others have no known cause. V, J and clone size derive from that table, while D and trimming were established from the DNA sequence. This sample comprises some 350,000 clones, 75% to 90% of them detected only once. The top ten clonotypes cover 5% to 6% of the sample.

This specimen comes from a study of blood T cell repertoires in COVID-19 (dated by TCRdb to 2018 to 2021). Notes on the research overall: The collaborator samples originated in the United States, Italy and Spain and spanned the acute and convalescent phases of COVID-19. The repertoires were released in a freely available public database meant as a resource for research on the immune response to SARS-CoV-2. Where HLA class I and class II types were available, the types were taken from metadata supplied by the sample provider, not from assay-based typing. The samples were drawn from two sources: the first 160 participants of the ongoing ImmuneRACE study, and some 1,300 subjects contributed by 6 global collaborators. Deeply sampled blood TCRbeta repertoires from subjects exposed to, actively infected with, or recovered from COVID-19 were included in the dataset. Sample metadata almost always included a de-identified subject ID, COVID-19 status, age in years and sex. The prospective study material was composed of cDNA or gDNA derived from T cells, B-cell-depleted T cells, or PBMCs. General study outcomes and caveats: Clinical and demographic metadata were provided uncurated, with the amount varying by source and participant.

CDR1 SGHRS and CDR2 YFSETQ are derived from the germline V gene. CDR3 length: 15 amino acids, cysteine to phenylalanine. Only the CDR3 part of the read is kept: 45 bases, read in frame from the first base. The junction shows trimming of 2 bases on V and 2 bases on J, and the gene matches do not reach 5 bases of it. The receptor's source is a man aged 25 to 40 who had recovered from COVID-19. Sequenced sample: PBMCs or T cells enriched from blood (not recorded which). The sequence joins TRBV5-1 to TRBJ2-7, and 9 junction bases match TRBD1. The CDR3 reads CASSFGGQGAYEQYF. The sequenced DNA is TGCGCCAGCAGCTTTGGGGGACAGGGCGCCTACGAGCAGTACTTC.